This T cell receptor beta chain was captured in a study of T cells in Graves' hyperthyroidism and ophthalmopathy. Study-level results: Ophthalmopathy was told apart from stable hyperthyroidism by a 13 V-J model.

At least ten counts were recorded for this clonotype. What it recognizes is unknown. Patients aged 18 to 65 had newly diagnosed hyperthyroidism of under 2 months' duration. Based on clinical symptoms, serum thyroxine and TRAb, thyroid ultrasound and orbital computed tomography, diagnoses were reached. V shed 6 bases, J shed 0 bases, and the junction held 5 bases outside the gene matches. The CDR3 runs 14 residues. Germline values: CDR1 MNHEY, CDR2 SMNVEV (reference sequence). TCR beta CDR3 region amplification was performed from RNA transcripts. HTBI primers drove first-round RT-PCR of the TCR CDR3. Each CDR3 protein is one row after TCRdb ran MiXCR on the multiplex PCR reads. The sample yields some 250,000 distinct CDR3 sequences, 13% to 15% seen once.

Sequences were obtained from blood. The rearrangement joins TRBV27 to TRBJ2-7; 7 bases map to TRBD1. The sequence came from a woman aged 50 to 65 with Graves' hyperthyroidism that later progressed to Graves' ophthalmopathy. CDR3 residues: CASRPGQVSYEQYF. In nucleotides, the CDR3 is TGTGCCAGCAGACCCGGACAGGTCTCCTACGAGCAGTACTTC.